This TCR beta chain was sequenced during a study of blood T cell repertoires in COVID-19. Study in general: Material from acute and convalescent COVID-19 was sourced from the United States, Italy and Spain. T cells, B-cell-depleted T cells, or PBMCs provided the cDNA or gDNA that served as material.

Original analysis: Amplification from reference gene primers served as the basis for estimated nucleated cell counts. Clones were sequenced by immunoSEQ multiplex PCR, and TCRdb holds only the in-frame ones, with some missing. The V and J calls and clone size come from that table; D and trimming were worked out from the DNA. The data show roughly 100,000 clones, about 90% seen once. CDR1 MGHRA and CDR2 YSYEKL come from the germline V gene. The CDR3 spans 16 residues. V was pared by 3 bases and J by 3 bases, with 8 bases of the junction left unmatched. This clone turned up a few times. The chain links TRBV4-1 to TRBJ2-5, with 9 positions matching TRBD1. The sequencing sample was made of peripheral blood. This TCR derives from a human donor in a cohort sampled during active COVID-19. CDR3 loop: CASSQTGGKGKETQYF. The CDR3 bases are TGCGCCAGCAGCCAGACAGGGGGTAAGGGGAAAGAGACCCAGTACTTC.